The clone carrying this T cell receptor (beta chain) was recorded at least ten times. Its antigen is not known. This sample's TCRbeta library carried unique molecular identifier barcodes. MiXCR was run by TCRdb on the PCR reads, yielding one entry per CDR3 protein. Among 40,000 to 60,000 distinct CDR3 sequences listed, 7.5% to 10% were seen once. These data belong to a study of T-cell reconstitution after alpha-beta-depleted transplantation in children. Broader study findings: Day-60 TCRbeta diversity that was high in some patients was derived from surviving recipient T cells and thymic progenitors. One year post-transplant, T-cell counts and diversity were largely derived from T cells produced anew.

CDR3 size: 17 residues. V lost 4 bases to trimming and J lost 1 base; unmatched junction nucleotides: 8. The sequences come from PBMCs, mostly from graft donor cells, collected 60 days after TCRalphabeta/CD19-depleted stem cell transplant. This clonotype originated in a male patient aged 2 to 10 who had a stem cell transplant for chronic granulomatous disease, so the T cells may come from the graft donor. The chain couples TRBV12-3 or TRBV12-4 to TRBJ2-4; TRBD1 matches at 9 bases. This CDR3 reads CASSSQTGGWAKNIQYF. DNA for the CDR3: TGTGCCAGCAGTTCCCAGACAGGGGGGTGGGCCAAAAACATTCAGTACTTC.